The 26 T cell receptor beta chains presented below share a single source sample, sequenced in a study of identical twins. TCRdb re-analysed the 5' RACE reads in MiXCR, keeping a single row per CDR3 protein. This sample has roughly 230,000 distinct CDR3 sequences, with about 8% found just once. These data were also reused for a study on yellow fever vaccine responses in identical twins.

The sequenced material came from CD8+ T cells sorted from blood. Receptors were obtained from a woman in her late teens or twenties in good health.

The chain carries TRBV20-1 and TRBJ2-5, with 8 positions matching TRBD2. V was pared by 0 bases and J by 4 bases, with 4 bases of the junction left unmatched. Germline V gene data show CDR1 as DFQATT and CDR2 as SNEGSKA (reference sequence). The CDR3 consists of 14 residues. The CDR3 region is CSARDLGGAETQYF. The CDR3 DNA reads TGCAGTGCTAGAGATCTCGGGGGGGCAGAGACCCAGTACTTC.

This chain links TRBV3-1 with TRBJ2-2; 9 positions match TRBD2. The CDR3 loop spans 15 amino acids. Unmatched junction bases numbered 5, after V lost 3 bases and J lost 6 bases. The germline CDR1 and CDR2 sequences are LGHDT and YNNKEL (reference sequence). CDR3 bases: TGTGCCAGCAGCCATCCGGGACTAGCTTCCGGGGAGCTGTTTTTT. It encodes CASSHPGLASGELFF.

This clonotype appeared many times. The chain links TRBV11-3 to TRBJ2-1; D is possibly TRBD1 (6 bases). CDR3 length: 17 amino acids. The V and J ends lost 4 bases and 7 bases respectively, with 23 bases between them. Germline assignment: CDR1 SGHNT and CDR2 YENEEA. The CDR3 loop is CASSYKSDRSAGNEQFF. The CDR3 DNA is TGTGCCAGCAGCTACAAATCCGACAGGAGCGCGGGTAATGAGCAGTTCTTC.

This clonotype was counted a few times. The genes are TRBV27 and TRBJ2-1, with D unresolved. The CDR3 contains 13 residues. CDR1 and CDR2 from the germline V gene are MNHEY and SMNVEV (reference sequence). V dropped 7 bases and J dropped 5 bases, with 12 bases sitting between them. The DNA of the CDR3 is TGTGCCAGCACCCAGGACCCGGACAATGAGCAGTTCTTC. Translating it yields CASTQDPDNEQFF.

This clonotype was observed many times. The CDR3 DNA is TGCAGCGTTGCCGGGGCCGGGGAGCTGTTTTTT. It encodes CSVAGAGELFF. The chain is built from TRBV29-1 and TRBJ2-2, with a tentative D call TRBD2 (5 bases). The CDR3 loop spans 11 amino acids. CDR1 SQVTM and CDR2 ANQGSEA come from the germline V gene. V gave up 4 bases and J gave up 6 bases, with 6 bases separating them.

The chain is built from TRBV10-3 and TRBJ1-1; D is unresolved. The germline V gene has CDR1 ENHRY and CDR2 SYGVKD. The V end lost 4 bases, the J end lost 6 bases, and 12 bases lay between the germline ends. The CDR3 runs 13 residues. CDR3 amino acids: CAISVSETAEAFF. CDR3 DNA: TGTGCCATCAGTGTGTCCGAGACCGCTGAAGCTTTCTTT.

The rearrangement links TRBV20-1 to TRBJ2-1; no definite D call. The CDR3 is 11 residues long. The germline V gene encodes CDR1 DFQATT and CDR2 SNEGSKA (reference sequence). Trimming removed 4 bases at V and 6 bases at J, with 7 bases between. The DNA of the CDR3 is TGCAGTGCTACGCACGCCAATGAGCAGTTCTTC. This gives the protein CSATHANEQFF.

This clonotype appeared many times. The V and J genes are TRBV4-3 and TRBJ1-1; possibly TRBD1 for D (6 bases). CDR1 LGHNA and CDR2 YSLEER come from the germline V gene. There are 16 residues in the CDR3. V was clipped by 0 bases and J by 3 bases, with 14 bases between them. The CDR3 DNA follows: TGCGCCAGCAGCCAAGAGCGGGGGGCGCCTGACACTGAAGCTTTCTTT. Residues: CASSQERGAPDTEAFF.

Written as DNA, the CDR3 is TGCGCCAGCAGCTTCGGACAGGGGGGCGCCGGGGAGCTGTTTTTT. Translated: CASSFGQGGAGELFF. J is TRBJ2-2 and V is TRBV5-1; 10 nucleotides line up with TRBD1. The CDR3 loop spans 15 amino acids. With V trimmed by 2 bases and J by 6 bases, 4 bases remained unmatched. The germline CDR1 and CDR2 sequences are SGHRS and YFSETQ.

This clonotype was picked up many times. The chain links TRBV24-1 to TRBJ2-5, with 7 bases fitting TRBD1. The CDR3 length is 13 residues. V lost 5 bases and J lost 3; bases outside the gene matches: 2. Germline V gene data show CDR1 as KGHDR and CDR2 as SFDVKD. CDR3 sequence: CATSGQGKETQYF. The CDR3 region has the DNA TGTGCCACCAGTGGACAGGGAAAAGAGACCCAGTACTTC.

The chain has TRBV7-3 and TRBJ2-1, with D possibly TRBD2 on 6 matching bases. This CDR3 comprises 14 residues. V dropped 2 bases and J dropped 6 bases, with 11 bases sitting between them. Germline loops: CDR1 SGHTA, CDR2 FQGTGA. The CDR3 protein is CASSLLGGSNEQFF. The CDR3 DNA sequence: TGTGCCAGCAGCTTATTAGGAGGGTCCAATGAGCAGTTCTTC.

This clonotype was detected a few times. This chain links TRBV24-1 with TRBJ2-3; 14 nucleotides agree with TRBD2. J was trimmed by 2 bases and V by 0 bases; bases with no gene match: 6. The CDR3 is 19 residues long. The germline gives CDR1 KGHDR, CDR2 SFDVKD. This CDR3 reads CATSDLPGTSGGLTDTQYF. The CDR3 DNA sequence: TGTGCCACCAGTGATTTGCCCGGGACTAGCGGGGGACTCACAGATACGCAGTATTTT.

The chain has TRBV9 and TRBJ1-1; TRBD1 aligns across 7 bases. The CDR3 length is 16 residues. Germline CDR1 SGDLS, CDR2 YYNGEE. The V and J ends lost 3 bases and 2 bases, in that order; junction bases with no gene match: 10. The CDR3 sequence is CASSADPGQINTEAFF. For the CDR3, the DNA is TGTGCCAGCAGCGCGGATCCGGGACAGATAAACACTGAAGCTTTCTTT. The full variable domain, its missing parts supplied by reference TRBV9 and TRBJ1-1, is DSGVTQTPKHLITATGQRVTLRCSPRSGDLSVYWYQQSLDQGLQFLIQYYNGEERAKGNILERFSAQQFPDLHSELNLSSLELGDSALYFCASSADPGQINTEAFFGQGTRLTVV.

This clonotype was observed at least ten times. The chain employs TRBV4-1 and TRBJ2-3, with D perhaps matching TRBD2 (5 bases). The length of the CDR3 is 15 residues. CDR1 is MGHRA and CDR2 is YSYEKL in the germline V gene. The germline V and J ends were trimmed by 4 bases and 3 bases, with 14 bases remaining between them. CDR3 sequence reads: CASSRTQRGTDTQYF. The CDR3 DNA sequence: TGCGCCAGCAGCCGCACCCAGCGAGGGACAGATACGCAGTATTTT.

The CDR3 DNA follows: TGTGCCAGCAGCTCCTACGTGGGGTTCTATGGCTACACCTTC. Protein sequence: CASSSYVGFYGYTF. J is TRBJ1-2 and V is TRBV7-2; D remains unclear. V was shortened by 4 bases and J by 4 bases, with 13 bases between the two germline ends. The CDR3 covers 14 residues. Germline-derived CDR1 and CDR2 are SGHTA and FQGNSA.

The CDR3 loop reads CASSEAHAGSNYGYTF. CDR3 sequence (DNA): TGTGCCAGCAGTGAAGCGCATGCAGGGTCTAACTATGGCTACACCTTC. V gene TRBV2 combines with J gene TRBJ1-2; TRBD1 might be the D (5 bases). This CDR3 has 16 amino acids. Germline CDR1 is SNHLY and CDR2 is FYNNEI. V lost 0 bases and J lost 0, with 11 bases in between.

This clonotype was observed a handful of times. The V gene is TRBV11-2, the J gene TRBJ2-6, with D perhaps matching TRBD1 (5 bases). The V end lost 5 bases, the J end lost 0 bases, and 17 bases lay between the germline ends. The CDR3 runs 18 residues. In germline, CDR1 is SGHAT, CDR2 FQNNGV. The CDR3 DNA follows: TGTGCCAGCAGCCCCCCCGACAGAGTCTACTCTGGGGCCAACGTCCTGACTTTC. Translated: CASSPPDRVYSGANVLTF.

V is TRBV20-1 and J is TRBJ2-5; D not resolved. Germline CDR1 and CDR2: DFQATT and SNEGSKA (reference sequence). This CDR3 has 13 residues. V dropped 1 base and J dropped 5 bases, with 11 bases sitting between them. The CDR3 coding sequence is TGCAGTGCTAGAGGTGTAGGTGGCGAGACCCAGTACTTC. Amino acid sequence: CSARGVGGETQYF.

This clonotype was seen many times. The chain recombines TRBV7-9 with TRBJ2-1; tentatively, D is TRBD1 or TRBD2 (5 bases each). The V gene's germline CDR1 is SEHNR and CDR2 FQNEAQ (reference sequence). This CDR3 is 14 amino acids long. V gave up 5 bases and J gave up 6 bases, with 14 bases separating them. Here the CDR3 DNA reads TGTGCCAGCAGCACCGGGGCCAGGTCCAATGAGCAGTTCTTC. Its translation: CASSTGARSNEQFF.

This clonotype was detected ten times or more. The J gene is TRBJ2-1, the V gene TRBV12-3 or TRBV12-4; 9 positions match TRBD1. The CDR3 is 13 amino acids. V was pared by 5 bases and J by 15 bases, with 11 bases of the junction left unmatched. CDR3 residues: CASSLTTGGDPFF. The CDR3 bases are TGTGCCAGCAGTCTGACCACAGGGGGCGATCCGTTCTTC.

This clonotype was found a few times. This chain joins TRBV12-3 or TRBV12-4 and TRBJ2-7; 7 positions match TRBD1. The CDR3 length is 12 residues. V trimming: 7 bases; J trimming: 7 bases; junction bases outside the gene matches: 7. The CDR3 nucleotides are TGTGCCAGCATGGCAGGGGGAAATGAGCAGTACTTC. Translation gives CASMAGGNEQYF.

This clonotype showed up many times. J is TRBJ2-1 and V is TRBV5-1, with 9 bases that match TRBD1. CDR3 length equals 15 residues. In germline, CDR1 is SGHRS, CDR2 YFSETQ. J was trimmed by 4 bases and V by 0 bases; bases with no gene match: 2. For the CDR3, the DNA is TGCGCCAGCAGCTTGGGGGACAGGGCGTACAATGAGCAGTTCTTC. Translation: CASSLGDRAYNEQFF.

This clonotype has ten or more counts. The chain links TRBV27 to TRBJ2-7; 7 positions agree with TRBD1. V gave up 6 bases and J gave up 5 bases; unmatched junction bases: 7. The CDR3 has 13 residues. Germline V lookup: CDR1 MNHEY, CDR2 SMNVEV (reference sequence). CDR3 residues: CASSRQGINEQYF. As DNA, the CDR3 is TGTGCCAGCAGCCGACAGGGAATCAACGAGCAGTACTTC.

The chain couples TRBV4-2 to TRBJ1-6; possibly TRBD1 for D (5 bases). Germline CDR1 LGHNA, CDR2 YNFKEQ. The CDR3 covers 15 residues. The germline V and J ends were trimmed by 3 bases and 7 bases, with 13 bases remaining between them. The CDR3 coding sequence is TGTGCCAGCAGCCAGCAGTGGGGCCTCAATTCACCCCTCCACTTT. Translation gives CASSQQWGLNSPLHF.

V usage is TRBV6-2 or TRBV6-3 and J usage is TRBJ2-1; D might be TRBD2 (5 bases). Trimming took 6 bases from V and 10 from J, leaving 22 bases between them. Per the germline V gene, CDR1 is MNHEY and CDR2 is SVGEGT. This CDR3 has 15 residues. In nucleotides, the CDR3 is TGTGCCAGCAGCCCGACTAACCTGAGGTCTAGGGAGCAGTTCTTC. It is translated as CASSPTNLRSREQFF.

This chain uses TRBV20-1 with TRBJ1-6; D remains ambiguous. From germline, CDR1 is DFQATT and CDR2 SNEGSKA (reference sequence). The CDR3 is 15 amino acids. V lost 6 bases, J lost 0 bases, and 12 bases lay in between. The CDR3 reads CSAPDKSSYNSPLHF. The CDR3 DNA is TGCAGTGCCCCCGACAAGAGCTCCTATAATTCACCCCTCCACTTT.